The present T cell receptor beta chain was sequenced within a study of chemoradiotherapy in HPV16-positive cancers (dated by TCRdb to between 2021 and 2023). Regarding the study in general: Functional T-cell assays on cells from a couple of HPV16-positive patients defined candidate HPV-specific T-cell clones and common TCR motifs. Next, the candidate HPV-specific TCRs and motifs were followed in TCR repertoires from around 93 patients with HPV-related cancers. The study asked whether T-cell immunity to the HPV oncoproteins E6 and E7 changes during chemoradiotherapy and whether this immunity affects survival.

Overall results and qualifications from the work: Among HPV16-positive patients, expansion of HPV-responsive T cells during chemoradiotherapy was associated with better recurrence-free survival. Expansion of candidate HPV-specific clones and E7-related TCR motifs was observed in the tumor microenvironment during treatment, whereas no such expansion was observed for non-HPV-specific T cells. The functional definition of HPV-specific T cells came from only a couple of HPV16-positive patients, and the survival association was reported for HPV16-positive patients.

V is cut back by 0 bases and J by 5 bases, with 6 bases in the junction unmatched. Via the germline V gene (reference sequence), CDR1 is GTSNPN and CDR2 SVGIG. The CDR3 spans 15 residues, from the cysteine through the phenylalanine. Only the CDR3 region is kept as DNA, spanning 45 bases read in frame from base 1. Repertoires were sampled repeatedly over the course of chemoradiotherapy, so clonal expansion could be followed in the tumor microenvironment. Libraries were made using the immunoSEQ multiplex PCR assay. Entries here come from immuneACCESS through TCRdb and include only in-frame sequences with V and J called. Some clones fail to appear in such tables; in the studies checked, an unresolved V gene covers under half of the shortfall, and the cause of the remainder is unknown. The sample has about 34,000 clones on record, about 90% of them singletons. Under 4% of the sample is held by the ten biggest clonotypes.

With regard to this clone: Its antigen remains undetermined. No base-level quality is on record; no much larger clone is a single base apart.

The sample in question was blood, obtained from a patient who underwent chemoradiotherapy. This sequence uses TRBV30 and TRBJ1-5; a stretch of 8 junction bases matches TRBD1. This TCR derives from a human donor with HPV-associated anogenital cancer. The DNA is TGTGCCTGGAGTGTGGAGCAGGGGGCTTATCAGCCCCAGCATTTT. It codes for CAWSVEQGAYQPQHF.